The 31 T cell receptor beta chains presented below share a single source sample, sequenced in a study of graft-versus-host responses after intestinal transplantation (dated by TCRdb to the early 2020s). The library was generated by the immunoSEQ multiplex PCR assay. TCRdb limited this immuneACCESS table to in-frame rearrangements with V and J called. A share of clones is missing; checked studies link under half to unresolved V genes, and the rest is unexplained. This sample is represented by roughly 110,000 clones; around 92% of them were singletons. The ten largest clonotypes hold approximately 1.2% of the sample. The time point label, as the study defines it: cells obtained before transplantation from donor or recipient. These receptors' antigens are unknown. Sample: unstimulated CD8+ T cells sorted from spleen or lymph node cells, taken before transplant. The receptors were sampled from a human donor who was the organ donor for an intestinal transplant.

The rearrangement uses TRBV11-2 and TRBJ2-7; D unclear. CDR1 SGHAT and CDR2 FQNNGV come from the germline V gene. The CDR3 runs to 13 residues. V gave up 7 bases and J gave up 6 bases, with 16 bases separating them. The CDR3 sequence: CASTDDWIGEQYF. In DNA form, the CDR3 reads TGTGCCAGCACCGACGACTGGATTGGCGAGCAGTACTTC.

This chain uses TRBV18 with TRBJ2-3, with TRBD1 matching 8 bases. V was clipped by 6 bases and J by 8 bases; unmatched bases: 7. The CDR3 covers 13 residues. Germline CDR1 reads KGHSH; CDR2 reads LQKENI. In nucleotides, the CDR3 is TGTGCCAGCTCGGTGGACAGGGAACGTACGCAGTATTTT. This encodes CASSVDRERTQYF.

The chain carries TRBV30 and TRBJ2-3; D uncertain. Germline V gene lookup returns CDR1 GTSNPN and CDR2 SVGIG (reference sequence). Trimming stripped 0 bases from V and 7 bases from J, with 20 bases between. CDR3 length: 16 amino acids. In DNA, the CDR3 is TGTGCCTGGAGTGTAGGTTGGCCCCACCCCACGAATACGCAGTATTTT. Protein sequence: CAWSVGWPHPTNTQYF. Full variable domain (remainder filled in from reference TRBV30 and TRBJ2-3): SQTIHQWPATLVQPVGSPLSLECTVEGTSNPNLYWYRQAAGRGLQLLFYSVGIGQISSEVPQNLSASRPQDRQFILSSKKLLLSDSGFYLCAWSVGWPHPTNTQYFGPGTRLTVL.

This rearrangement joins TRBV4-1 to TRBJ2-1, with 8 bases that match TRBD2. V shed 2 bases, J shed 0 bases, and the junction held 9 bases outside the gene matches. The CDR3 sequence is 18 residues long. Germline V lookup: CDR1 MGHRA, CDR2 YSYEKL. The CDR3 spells CASSQFRWGLDSYNEQFF. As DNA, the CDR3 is TGCGCCAGCAGCCAATTTCGGTGGGGACTAGACTCCTACAATGAGCAGTTCTTC.

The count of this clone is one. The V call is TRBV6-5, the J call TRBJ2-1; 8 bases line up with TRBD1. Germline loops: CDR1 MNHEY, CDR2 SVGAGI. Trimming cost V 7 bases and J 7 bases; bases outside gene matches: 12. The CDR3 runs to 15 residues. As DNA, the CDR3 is TGTGCCAGCACCCACAACAGGGGGTTTTTAAATGAGCAGTTCTTC. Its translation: CASTHNRGFLNEQFF.

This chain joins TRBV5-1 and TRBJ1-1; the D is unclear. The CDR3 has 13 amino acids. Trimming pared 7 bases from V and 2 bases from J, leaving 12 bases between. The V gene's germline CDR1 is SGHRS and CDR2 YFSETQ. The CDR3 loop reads CASPYPSNTEAFF. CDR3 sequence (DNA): TGCGCCAGCCCCTACCCGAGCAACACTGAAGCTTTCTTT.

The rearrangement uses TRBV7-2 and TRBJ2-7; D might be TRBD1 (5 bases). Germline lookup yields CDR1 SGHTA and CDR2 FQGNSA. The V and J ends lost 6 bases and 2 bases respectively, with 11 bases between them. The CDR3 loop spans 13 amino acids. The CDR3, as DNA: TGTGCCAGCAGTCCTGGGGCTCCCTACGAGCAGTACTTC. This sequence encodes CASSPGAPYEQYF. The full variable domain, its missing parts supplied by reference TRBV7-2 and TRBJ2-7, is GAGVSQSPSNKVTEKGKDVELRCDPISGHTALYWYRQSLGQGLEFLIYFQGNSAPDKSGLPSDRFSAERTGGSVSTLTIQRTQQEDSAVYLCASSPGAPYEQYFGPGTRLTVT.

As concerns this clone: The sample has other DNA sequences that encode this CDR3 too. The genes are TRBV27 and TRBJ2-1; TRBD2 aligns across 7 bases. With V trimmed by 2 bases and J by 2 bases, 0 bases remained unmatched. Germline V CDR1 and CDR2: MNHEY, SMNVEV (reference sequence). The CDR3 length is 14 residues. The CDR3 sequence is CASSLAGAYNEQFF. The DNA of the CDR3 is TGTGCCAGCAGTTTAGCGGGAGCCTACAATGAGCAGTTCTTC.

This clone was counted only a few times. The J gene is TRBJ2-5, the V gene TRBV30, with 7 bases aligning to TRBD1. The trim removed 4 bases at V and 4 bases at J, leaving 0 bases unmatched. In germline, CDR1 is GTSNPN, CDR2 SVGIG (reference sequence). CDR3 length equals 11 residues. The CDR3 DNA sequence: TGTGCCTGGACAGGGGGAGAGACCCAGTACTTC. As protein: CAWTGGETQYF.

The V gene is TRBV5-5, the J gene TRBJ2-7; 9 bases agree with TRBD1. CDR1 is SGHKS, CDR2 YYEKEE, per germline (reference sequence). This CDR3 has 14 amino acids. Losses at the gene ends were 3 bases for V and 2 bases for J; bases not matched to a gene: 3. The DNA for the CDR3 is TGTGCCAGCAGCTCCCGGGACAGGGCCTACGAGCAGTACTTC. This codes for CASSSRDRAYEQYF.

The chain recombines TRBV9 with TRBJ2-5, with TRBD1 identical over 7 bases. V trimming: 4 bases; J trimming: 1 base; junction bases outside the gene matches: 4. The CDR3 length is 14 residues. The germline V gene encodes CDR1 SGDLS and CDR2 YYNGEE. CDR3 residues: CASSPRTGQETQYF. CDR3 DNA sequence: TGTGCCAGCAGCCCCCGGACAGGCCAAGAGACCCAGTACTTC.

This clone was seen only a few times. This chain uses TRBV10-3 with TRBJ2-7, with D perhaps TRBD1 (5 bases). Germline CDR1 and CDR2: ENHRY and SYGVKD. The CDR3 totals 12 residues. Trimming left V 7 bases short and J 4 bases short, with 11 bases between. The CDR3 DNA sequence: TGTGCCATCACCTCCGACAGTTACGAGCAGTACTTC. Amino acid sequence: CAITSDSYEQYF.

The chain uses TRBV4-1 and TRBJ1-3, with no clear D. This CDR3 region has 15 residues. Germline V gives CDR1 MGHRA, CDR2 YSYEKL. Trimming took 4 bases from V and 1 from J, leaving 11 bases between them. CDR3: CASSPDGSSGNTIYF. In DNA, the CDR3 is TGCGCCAGCAGCCCAGACGGGTCATCTGGAAACACCATATATTTT.

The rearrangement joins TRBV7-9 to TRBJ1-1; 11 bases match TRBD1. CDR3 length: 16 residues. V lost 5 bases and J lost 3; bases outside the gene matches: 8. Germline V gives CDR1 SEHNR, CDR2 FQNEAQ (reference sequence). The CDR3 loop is CASSLWTGGADTEAFF. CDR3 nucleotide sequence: TGTGCCAGCAGCCTGTGGACAGGGGGCGCGGACACTGAAGCTTTCTTT.

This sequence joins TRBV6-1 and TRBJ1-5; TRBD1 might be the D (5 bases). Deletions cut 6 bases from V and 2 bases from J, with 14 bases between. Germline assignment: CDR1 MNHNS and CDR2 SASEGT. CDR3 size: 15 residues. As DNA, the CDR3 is TGTGCCAGCAGGGATGGACCGGGGGGCAATCAGCCCCAGCATTTT. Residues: CASRDGPGGNQPQHF.

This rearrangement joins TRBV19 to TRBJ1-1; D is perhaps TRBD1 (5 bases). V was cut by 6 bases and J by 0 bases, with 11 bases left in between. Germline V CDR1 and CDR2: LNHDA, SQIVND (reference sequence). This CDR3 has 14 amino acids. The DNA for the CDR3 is TGTGCCAGTAGCCAGGGACCTATGAACACTGAAGCTTTCTTT. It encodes CASSQGPMNTEAFF.

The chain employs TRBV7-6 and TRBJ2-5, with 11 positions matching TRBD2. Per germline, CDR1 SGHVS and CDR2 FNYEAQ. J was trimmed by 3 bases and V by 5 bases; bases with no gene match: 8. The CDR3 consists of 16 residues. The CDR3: CASSDISGRAEETQYF. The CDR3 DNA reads TGTGCCAGCAGCGACATTAGCGGGAGGGCCGAAGAGACCCAGTACTTC.

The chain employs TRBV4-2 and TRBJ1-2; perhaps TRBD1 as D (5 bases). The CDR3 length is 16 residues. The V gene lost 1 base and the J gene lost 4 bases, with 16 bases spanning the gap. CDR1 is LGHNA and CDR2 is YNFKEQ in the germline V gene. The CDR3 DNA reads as TGTGCCAGCAGCCAAGTATCGACAGCCTCTGGCTATGGCTACACCTTC. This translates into CASSQVSTASGYGYTF.

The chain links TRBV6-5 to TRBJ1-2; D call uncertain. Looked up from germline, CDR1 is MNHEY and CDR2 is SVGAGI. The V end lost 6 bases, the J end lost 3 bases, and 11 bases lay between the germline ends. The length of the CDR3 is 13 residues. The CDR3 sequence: CASRPSWDYGYTF. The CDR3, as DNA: TGTGCCAGCAGGCCCAGCTGGGACTATGGCTACACCTTC.

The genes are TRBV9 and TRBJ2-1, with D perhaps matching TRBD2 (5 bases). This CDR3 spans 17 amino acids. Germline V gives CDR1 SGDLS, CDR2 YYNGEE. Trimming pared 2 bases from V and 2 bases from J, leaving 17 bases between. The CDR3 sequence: CASSVGWSSGPYNEQFF. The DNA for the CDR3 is TGTGCCAGCAGCGTTGGGTGGTCAAGCGGACCCTACAATGAGCAGTTCTTC.

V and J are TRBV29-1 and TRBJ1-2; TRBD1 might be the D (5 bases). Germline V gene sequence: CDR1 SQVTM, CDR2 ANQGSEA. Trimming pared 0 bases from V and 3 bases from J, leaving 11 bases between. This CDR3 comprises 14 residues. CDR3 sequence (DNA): TGCAGCGTTGAAGATCCCGAGACAGACTATGGCTACACCTTC. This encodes CSVEDPETDYGYTF.

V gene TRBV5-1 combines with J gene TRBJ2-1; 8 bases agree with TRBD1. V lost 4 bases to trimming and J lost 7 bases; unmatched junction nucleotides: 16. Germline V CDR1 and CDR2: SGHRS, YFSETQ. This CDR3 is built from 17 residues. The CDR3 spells CASSATSGTGSRNEQFF. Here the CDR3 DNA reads TGCGCCAGCAGCGCGACTTCCGGGACAGGTTCTCGGAATGAGCAGTTCTTC.

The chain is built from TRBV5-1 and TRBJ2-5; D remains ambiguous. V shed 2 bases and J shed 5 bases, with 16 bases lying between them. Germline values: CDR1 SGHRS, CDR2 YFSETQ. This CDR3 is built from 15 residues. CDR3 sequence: CASSFRALLLETQYF. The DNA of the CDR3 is TGCGCCAGCAGCTTCCGGGCCCTCCTCTTGGAGACCCAGTACTTC. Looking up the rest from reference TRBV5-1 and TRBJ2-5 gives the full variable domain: KAGVTQTPRYLIKTRGQQVTLSCSPISGHRSVSWYQQTPGQGLQFLFEYFSETQRNKGNFPGRFSGRQFSNSRSEMNVSTLELGDSALYLCASSFRALLLETQYFGPGTRLLVL.

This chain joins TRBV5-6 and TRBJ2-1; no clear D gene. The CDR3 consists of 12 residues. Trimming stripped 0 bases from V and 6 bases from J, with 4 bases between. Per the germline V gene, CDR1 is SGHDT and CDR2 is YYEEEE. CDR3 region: CASSLEVNEQFF. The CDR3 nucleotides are TGTGCCAGCAGCTTGGAGGTCAATGAGCAGTTCTTC.

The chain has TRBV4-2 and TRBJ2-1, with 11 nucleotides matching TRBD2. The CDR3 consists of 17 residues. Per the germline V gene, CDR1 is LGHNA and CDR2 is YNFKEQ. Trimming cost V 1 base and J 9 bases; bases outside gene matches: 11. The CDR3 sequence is CASSQVGLAARGSEQFF. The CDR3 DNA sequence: TGTGCCAGCAGCCAAGTGGGACTAGCGGCCCGCGGGTCTGAGCAGTTCTTC.

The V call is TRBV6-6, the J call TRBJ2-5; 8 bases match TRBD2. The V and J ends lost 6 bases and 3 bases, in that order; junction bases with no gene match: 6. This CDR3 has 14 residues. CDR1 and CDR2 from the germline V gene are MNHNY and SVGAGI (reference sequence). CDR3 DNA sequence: TGTGCCAGCAGGTTTACTAGCGGAGAAGAGACCCAGTACTTC. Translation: CASRFTSGEETQYF.

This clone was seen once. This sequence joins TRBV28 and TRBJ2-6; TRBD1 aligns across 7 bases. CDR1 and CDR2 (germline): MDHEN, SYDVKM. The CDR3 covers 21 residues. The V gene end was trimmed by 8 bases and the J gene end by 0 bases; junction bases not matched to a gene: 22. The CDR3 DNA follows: TGTGCCAGCCGCAGGGGGTTCCTAACCTATAGGCAACGCTCTGGGGCCAACGTCCTGACTTTC. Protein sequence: CASRRGFLTYRQRSGANVLTF. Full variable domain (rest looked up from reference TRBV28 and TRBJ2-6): DVKVTQSSRYLVKRTGEKVFLECVQDMDHENMFWYRQDPGLGLRLIYFSYDVKMKEKGDIPEGYSVSREKKERFSLILESASTNQTSMYLCASRRGFLTYRQRSGANVLTFGAGSRLTVL.

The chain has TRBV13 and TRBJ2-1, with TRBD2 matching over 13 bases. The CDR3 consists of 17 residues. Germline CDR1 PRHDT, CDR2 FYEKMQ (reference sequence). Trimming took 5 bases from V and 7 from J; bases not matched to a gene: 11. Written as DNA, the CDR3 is TGTGCCAGCAGCCTCCGGACTAGCGGGAGCATAGGTAATGAGCAGTTCTTC. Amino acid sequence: CASSLRTSGSIGNEQFF.

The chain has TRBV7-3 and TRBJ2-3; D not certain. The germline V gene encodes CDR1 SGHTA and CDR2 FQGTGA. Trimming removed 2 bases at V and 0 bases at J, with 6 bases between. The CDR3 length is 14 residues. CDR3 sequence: CASSLGASTDTQYF. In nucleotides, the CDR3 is TGTGCCAGCAGCTTAGGTGCTAGCACAGATACGCAGTATTTT. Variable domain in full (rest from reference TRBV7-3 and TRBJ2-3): GAGVSQTPSNKVTEKGKYVELRCDPISGHTALYWYRQSLGQGPEFLIYFQGTGAADDSGLPNDRFFAVRPEGSVSTLKIQRTERGDSAVYLCASSLGASTDTQYFGPGTRLTVL.

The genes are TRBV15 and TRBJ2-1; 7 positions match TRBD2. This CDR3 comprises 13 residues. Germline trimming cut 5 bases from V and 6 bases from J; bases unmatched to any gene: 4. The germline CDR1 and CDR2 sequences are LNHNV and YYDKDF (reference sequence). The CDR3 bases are TGTGCCACCAGCGGCGGGAGCGTCAATGAGCAGTTCTTC. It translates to CATSGGSVNEQFF. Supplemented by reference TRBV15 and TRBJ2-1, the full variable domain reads DAMVIQNPRYQVTQFGKPVTLSCSQTLNHNVMYWYQQKSSQAPKLLFHYYDKDFNNEADTPDNFQSRRPNTSFCFLDIRSPGLGDTAMYLCATSGGSVNEQFFGPGTRLTVL.

CDR3 loop: CASSMVVGELFF. The CDR3 nucleotides read TGTGCCAGTAGTATGGTAGTTGGGGAGCTGTTTTTT. The chain recombines TRBV19 with TRBJ2-2; D unclear. V was pared by 3 bases and J by 8 bases, with 7 bases between. CDR1 and CDR2 (germline): LNHDA, SQIVND (reference sequence). The CDR3 loop spans 12 amino acids.